This entry is about one T cell receptor (beta chain). TCRdb's table, derived via immunoSEQ multiplex PCR, lists solely in-frame clones and lacks some. The sample yields tens of thousands of clones, approximately 95% seen once. These data originate in a study of technical replicates of blood from four donors. The sequencing input was T cells isolated from PBMCs. This clonotype originated in a human donor in good health.

The CDR3 nucleotides are TGTGCCAGCAGCTCGACAGGGGAGACTGAAGCTTTCTTT. This encodes CASSSTGETEAFF. The chain joins TRBV7-3 to TRBJ1-1, with 8 bases identical to TRBD1. CDR3 length: 13 residues. CDR1 and CDR2 (germline): SGHTA, FQGTGA. V shed 4 bases, J shed 5 bases, and the junction held 3 bases outside the gene matches. Based on the CDR3 plus reference TRBV7-3 and TRBJ1-1, the full variable domain is GAGVSQTPSNKVTEKGKYVELRCDPISGHTALYWYRQSLGQGPEFLIYFQGTGAADDSGLPNDRFFAVRPEGSVSTLKIQRTERGDSAVYLCASSSTGETEAFFGQGTRLTVV.